Listed below are T cell receptor beta chains from one sample, sequenced in a study of blood T cell repertoires in COVID-19. Produced via immunoSEQ multiplex PCR; TCRdb's table is partial and in-frame only. This sample has 200,000 to 250,000 clones, with about nine tenths found just once. The sample was peripheral blood. The receptors were gathered from a young man who had recovered from COVID-19. Both conserved end residues are part of each CDR3. D genes are given only for firm matches. The size field is filled for only some rows; it gives once, few, many or a size class.

d_gene	v_gene	j_gene	abundance	CDR3nt	CDR3aa
.	TRBV6-5	TRBJ2-7	.	TGTGCCAGCAGTTACGACACATCTGATTACGAGCAGTACTTC	CASSYDTSDYEQYF
.	TRBV4-1	TRBJ2-3	.	TGCGCCAGCAGCCAAGTAAAAATAGGCACAGATACGCAGTATTTT	CASSQVKIGTDTQYF
.	TRBV30	TRBJ2-5	.	TGTGCCGCATCCGGGACACAAGAGACCCAGTACTTC	CAASGTQETQYF
.	TRBV10-1	TRBJ1-3	once	TGCGCCAGCAGTGATGGGACAGGAAACACCATATATTTT	CASSDGTGNTIYF
TRBD1	TRBV2	TRBJ2-7	once	TGTGCCAGCAGCCTCAACCCGCCGACAGGGGTTAACGAGCAGTACTTC	CASSLNPPTGVNEQYF
TRBD2	TRBV6-2/TRBV6-3	TRBJ2-3	.	TGTGCCAGCAGTTACAGTAGCGGGGGGGCGACAGATACGCAGTATTTT	CASSYSSGGATDTQYF
.	TRBV7-8	TRBJ1-6	.	TGTGCCAGCAGCTCCTCAGGGGACCATAATTCACCCCTCCACTTT	CASSSSGDHNSPLHF
.	TRBV6-6	TRBJ1-1	.	TGTGCCAGCACTCTAGCGGGGGCAGACACTGAAGCTTTCTTT	CASTLAGADTEAFF
TRBD2	TRBV10-3	TRBJ2-5	few	TGTGCCATCAGTGAGCAAGCGGGGTCGGGAGAGACCCAGTACTTC	CAISEQAGSGETQYF
TRBD1	TRBV15	TRBJ2-7	many	TGTGCCACCAGCACCGGACAGGCCTACGAGCAGTACTTC	CATSTGQAYEQYF
.	TRBV6-2/TRBV6-3	TRBJ2-7	.	TGTGCCAGCAGCCCTCAGGGGTTCGACGAGCAGTACTTC	CASSPQGFDEQYF
.	TRBV19	TRBJ1-1	.	TGTGCCAGTAGCCTAGGGGCCCTCGGGACTGAAGCTTTCTTT	CASSLGALGTEAFF
TRBD2	TRBV11-2	TRBJ2-2	.	TGTGCCAGCAGCTTAGATTTGCTAGCGGGGTCAACCGGGGAGCTGTTTTTT	CASSLDLLAGSTGELFF
.	TRBV9	TRBJ1-1	.	TGTGCCAGCAGCTGGAGGGGGAACACTGAAGCTTTCTTT	CASSWRGNTEAFF
.	TRBV27	TRBJ1-2	few	TGTGCCAGCAGTTTAGGTGGCAGGAACTATGGCTACACCTTC	CASSLGGRNYGYTF
.	TRBV7-2	TRBJ2-7	.	TGTGCCAGCACCCACGGTCCGGGGAACTACGAGCAGTACTTC	CASTHGPGNYEQYF
.	TRBV18	TRBJ1-5	.	TGTGCCAGCTCACGTGACAAATATCAGCCCCAGCATTTT	CASSRDKYQPQHF
.	TRBV6-6	TRBJ1-2	.	TGTGCCAGCAGTTGGGGGGACTATGGCTACACCTTC	CASSWGDYGYTF
.	TRBV4-2	TRBJ2-3	.	TGTGCCAGCAGCTTAGTGGGGGCGGGGGACACAGATACGCAGTATTTT	CASSLVGAGDTDTQYF
.	TRBV4-2	TRBJ2-1	.	TGTGCCAGCAGCCAAGAGAGGAGGGCGGGGTTGAGGGAGTTTTACAATGAGCAGTTCTTC	CASSQERRAGLREFYNEQFF
TRBD1	TRBV5-1	TRBJ2-7	.	TGCGCCAGCAGCCACACCCGGGACAGCCTTTACGAGCAGTACTTC	CASSHTRDSLYEQYF
.	TRBV20-1	TRBJ1-2	few	TGCAGTGCTAGTGGGGGCTCGCATGGCTACACCTTC	CSASGGSHGYTF
TRBD2	TRBV2	TRBJ2-7	.	TGTGCCAGTAGGGCGGGGGACCTCTCCTACGAGCAGTACTTC	CASRAGDLSYEQYF
.	TRBV7-2	TRBJ2-3	once	TGTGCCAGCAGCTCAGGCCTACACACAGATACGCAGTATTTT	CASSSGLHTDTQYF
TRBD1	TRBV9	TRBJ1-1	.	TGTGCCAGCAGCCCAGACAGGGCAGAGGAAGCTTTCTTT	CASSPDRAEEAFF
.	TRBV11-2	TRBJ1-3	.	TGTGCCAGTAGCCTTGGACACCTCTCTGGAAACACCATATATTTT	CASSLGHLSGNTIYF
TRBD2	TRBV5-1	TRBJ2-3	.	TGCGCCAGCAGCCCTATTCCAGCGGGGGCTGAAGATACGCAGTATTTT	CASSPIPAGAEDTQYF
.	TRBV30	TRBJ1-1	.	TGTGCCTGGAGTAGGCAGGGGAACACTGAAGCTTTCTTT	CAWSRQGNTEAFF
.	TRBV7-8	TRBJ2-7	.	TGTGCCAGCAGCCCCGGACAGCCTTACGAGCAGTACTTC	CASSPGQPYEQYF
.	TRBV19	TRBJ2-7	.	TGTGCCAGTAGTAAAGAAGGGGTGGGGACCTACGAGCAGTACTTC	CASSKEGVGTYEQYF
.	TRBV10-1	TRBJ2-7	.	TGCGCCAGCAGTGAGGGGGGCAGGGAGTACGAGCAGTACTTC	CASSEGGREYEQYF